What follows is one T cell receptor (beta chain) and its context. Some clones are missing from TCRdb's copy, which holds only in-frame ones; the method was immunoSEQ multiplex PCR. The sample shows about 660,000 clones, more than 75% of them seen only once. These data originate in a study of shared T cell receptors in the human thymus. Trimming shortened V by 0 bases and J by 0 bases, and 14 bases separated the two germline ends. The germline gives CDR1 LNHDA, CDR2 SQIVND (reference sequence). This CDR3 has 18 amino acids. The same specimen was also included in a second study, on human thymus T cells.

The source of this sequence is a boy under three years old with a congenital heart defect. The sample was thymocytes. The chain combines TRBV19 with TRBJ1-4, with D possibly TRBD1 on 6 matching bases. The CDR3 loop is CASSIEAAGAPTNEKLFF. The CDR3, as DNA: TGTGCCAGTAGTATAGAGGCGGCAGGGGCCCCAACTAATGAAAAACTGTTTTTT.